What follows are 27 T cell receptor beta chains derived from one specimen sequenced in a study of blood T cell repertoires in COVID-19. Measured with immunoSEQ multiplex PCR; TCRdb has only the in-frame clones, and not every one. The sample yields some 180,000 clones, about four fifths seen once. The source material was peripheral blood. Receptors originate from a man aged 60 to 75 with acute or convalescent COVID-19.

J is TRBJ2-1 and V is TRBV10-3; possible D gene TRBD2, 5 bases. Trimming cost V 10 bases and J 5 bases, with 21 bases left between them. Germline-derived CDR1 and CDR2 are ENHRY and SYGVKD. The CDR3 extends over 15 amino acids. CDR3 sequence reads: CATLRGRDQNNEQFF. In DNA form, the CDR3 reads TGTGCCACCCTTAGAGGGCGAGATCAAAACAATGAGCAGTTCTTC.

V gene TRBV11-3 combines with J gene TRBJ2-1; D gene uncertain. V lost 5 bases, J lost 3 bases, and 17 bases lay in between. The CDR3 sequence is 16 residues long. CDR1 is SGHNT and CDR2 is YENEEA in the germline V gene. CDR3 sequence (DNA): TGTGCCAGCAGCCCCGTTAATGGCGGTAACTACAATGAGCAGTTCTTC. Translated, it gives CASSPVNGGNYNEQFF.

The DNA of the CDR3 is TGTGCCAGCAGCTTTCAGAATTCACCCCTCCACTTT. It codes for CASSFQNSPLHF. J is TRBJ1-6 and V is TRBV5-5, with D hard to call. There are 12 residues in the CDR3. Trimming cost V 2 bases and J 7 bases, with 4 bases left between them. Germline V gives CDR1 SGHKS, CDR2 YYEKEE (reference sequence).

The chain links TRBV18 to TRBJ1-3, with TRBD1 matching 8 bases. Losses at the gene ends were 3 bases for V and 0 bases for J; bases not matched to a gene: 4. From germline, CDR1 is KGHSH and CDR2 LQKENI. The CDR3 runs to 16 residues. In DNA form, the CDR3 reads TGTGCCAGCTCACCTTCCGGGACAGGCTCTGGAAACACCATATATTTT. This encodes CASSPSGTGSGNTIYF.

The chain uses TRBV7-2 and TRBJ2-1; 14 bases are shared with TRBD2. V shed 3 bases and J 2 bases; nucleotides not matched to a gene: 9. The CDR3 is 19 residues long. Germline CDR1 SGHTA, CDR2 FQGNSA. In DNA form, the CDR3 reads TGTGCCAGCAGCTTCATGGGACTAGCGGGAGCTGGGGCCTACAATGAGCAGTTCTTC. Amino acid sequence: CASSFMGLAGAGAYNEQFF.

The chain has TRBV7-3 and TRBJ2-1, with TRBD2 as a possible D gene (6 bases). The V gene's germline CDR1 is SGHTA and CDR2 FQGTGA. CDR3 size: 14 residues. V lost 5 bases, J lost 7 bases, and 15 bases lay in between. The CDR3 region is CASSREIGGNEQFF. DNA for the CDR3: TGTGCCAGCAGCCGGGAGATCGGAGGGAATGAGCAGTTCTTC.

V gene TRBV11-2 combines with J gene TRBJ1-2, with D possibly matching TRBD1 (6 bases). The CDR3 covers 14 residues. With 1 base removed from V and 6 bases from J, the gap between germline ends came to 12 bases. The germline gives CDR1 SGHAT, CDR2 FQNNGV. The CDR3 DNA reads TGTGCCAGCAGCTTAGCTGGGGGCGGACATGGCTACACCTTC. This codes for CASSLAGGGHGYTF. The full variable domain, completed using reference TRBV11-2 and TRBJ1-2, is EAGVAQSPRYKIIEKRQSVAFWCNPISGHATLYWYQQILGQGPKLLIQFQNNGVVDDSQLPKDRFSAERLKGVDSTLKIQPAKLEDSAVYLCASSLAGGGHGYTFGSGTRLTVV.

The chain has TRBV9 and TRBJ2-3; 12 bases fit TRBD2. This CDR3 region has 15 residues. CDR1 and CDR2 from the germline V gene are SGDLS and YYNGEE. Germline trimming cut 0 bases from V and 4 bases from J; bases unmatched to any gene: 0. This CDR3 is CASSVGLAGADTQYF. The CDR3 DNA follows: TGTGCCAGCAGCGTAGGACTAGCGGGGGCAGATACGCAGTATTTT.

The V gene is TRBV5-4, the J gene TRBJ2-1, with TRBD2 identical over 14 bases. Germline loops: CDR1 SGHNT, CDR2 YYREEE (reference sequence). The CDR3 runs to 17 residues. V was clipped by 4 bases and J by 6 bases; unmatched bases: 9. The DNA of the CDR3 is TGTGCCAGCAGCCCGACTAGCGGGAGGGGGATTAGCAATGAGCAGTTCTTC. Protein: CASSPTSGRGISNEQFF.

This clone was recorded once. The rearrangement joins TRBV2 to TRBJ2-7, with 8 bases aligning to TRBD1. CDR1 and CDR2 (germline): SNHLY, FYNNEI. CDR3 length: 12 amino acids. J was trimmed by 5 bases and V by 11 bases; bases with no gene match: 8. This CDR3 is CAQGQGINEQYF. In DNA, the CDR3 is TGTGCCCAAGGACAGGGAATCAACGAGCAGTACTTC.

This chain connects TRBV5-4 to TRBJ2-5; 9 nucleotides align to TRBD1. Trimming removed 0 bases from V and 5 bases from J; junction bases left unmatched: 5. This CDR3 has 15 residues. Germline-derived CDR1 and CDR2 are SGHNT and YYREEE (reference sequence). CDR3 in amino acids: CASSLAVTGGETQYF. The CDR3 nucleotides read TGTGCCAGCAGCTTGGCCGTTACAGGGGGCGAGACCCAGTACTTC.

J is TRBJ2-3 and V is TRBV18; no clear D gene. Germline-derived CDR1 and CDR2 are KGHSH and LQKENI. The CDR3 sequence is 13 residues long. Deletions cut 2 bases from V and 2 bases from J, with 5 bases between. Written as DNA, the CDR3 is TGTGCCAGCTCACCAATAGTCACAGATACGCAGTATTTT. It encodes CASSPIVTDTQYF.

The chain couples TRBV5-4 to TRBJ1-2; 10 bases align to TRBD1. The CDR3 has 14 residues. V lost 1 base and J lost 4; bases outside the gene matches: 1. Germline V gene data show CDR1 as SGHNT and CDR2 as YYREEE (reference sequence). CDR3 protein: CASSLRDRGYGYTF. CDR3 bases: TGTGCCAGCAGCTTGAGGGACAGGGGCTATGGCTACACCTTC.

This clone was seen once. The V call is TRBV5-8, the J call TRBJ1-2, with D perhaps matching TRBD1 (6 bases). CDR3 length: 13 residues. From germline, CDR1 is SGHTS and CDR2 YDEGEE. Trimming pared 7 bases from V and 6 bases from J, leaving 16 bases between. The CDR3 DNA reads as TGTGCCAGCCAACTTCAGGGGTCTCATGGCTACACCTTC. Its protein product is CASQLQGSHGYTF.

The V and J genes are TRBV7-8 and TRBJ2-6; D is ambiguous. CDR3 size: 15 residues. Trimming left V 3 bases short and J 0 bases short, with 6 bases between. The germline CDR1 and CDR2 sequences are SGHVS and FQNEAQ. The CDR3 protein is CASSFTVSGANVLTF. The CDR3 nucleotides read TGTGCCAGCAGCTTTACAGTCTCTGGGGCCAACGTCCTGACTTTC.

The chain recombines TRBV7-2 with TRBJ1-6, with 9 positions matching TRBD1. The germline V gene has CDR1 SGHTA and CDR2 FQGNSA. This CDR3 spans 15 amino acids. J lost 11 bases, V lost 1 base, and 6 bases had no gene match. This CDR3 reads CASSLGGQGPPPLHF. CDR3 sequence (DNA): TGTGCCAGCAGCTTAGGGGGACAGGGACCGCCACCCCTCCACTTT.

The V and J genes are TRBV16 and TRBJ1-4, with 8 bases aligning to TRBD1. The CDR3 is 15 residues long. Germline CDR1 is KGHSY and CDR2 is FQNENV. Trimming at V came to 4 bases and at J to 8 bases, leaving 9 bases not matched to a gene. This CDR3 reads CASSPDRGWGEKLFF. In DNA, the CDR3 is TGTGCCAGCAGCCCTGACAGGGGATGGGGCGAAAAACTGTTTTTT.

V is TRBV19 and J is TRBJ2-7; 13 nucleotides align to TRBD2. Per germline, CDR1 LNHDA and CDR2 SQIVND (reference sequence). This CDR3 has 16 amino acids. V lost 5 bases to trimming and J lost 2 bases; unmatched junction nucleotides: 6. CDR3 in DNA: TGTGCCAGTAGTTCCAGACTAGCGGGGGGCGCCTACGAGCAGTACTTC. Amino acids: CASSSRLAGGAYEQYF.

This rearrangement joins TRBV6-2 or TRBV6-3 to TRBJ2-7; possibly TRBD1 for D (6 bases). From germline, CDR1 is MNHEY and CDR2 SVGEGT. The CDR3 totals 15 residues. V dropped 1 base and J dropped 2 bases, with 12 bases sitting between them. The CDR3 bases are TGTGCCAGCAGTTACTTGGACAGATTGACCTACGAGCAGTACTTC. Encoded protein: CASSYLDRLTYEQYF.

The chain employs TRBV19 and TRBJ1-4, with D possibly TRBD1 on 5 matching bases. The CDR3 loop spans 13 amino acids. With 8 bases removed from V and 8 bases from J, the gap between germline ends came to 15 bases. Germline values: CDR1 LNHDA, CDR2 SQIVND (reference sequence). Here the CDR3 DNA reads TGTGCCAGTTTAGACAGCAAGCTCGAAAAACTGTTTTTT. Its translation is CASLDSKLEKLFF.

The J gene is TRBJ2-1, the V gene TRBV11-2; 13 bases fit TRBD2. The V and J ends lost 4 bases and 9 bases, in that order; junction bases with no gene match: 6. CDR3 size: 15 residues. Germline V lookup: CDR1 SGHAT, CDR2 FQNNGV. The CDR3 loop reads CASSSGLAGVGEQFF. The CDR3 nucleotides are TGTGCCAGCAGCTCCGGACTAGCGGGAGTAGGTGAGCAGTTCTTC.

In this sample, this clone turned up once. The gene calls are TRBV9 and TRBJ2-2; D perhaps matches TRBD1 (6 bases). In germline, CDR1 is SGDLS, CDR2 YYNGEE. V was cut by 2 bases and J by 5 bases, with 10 bases left in between. This CDR3 has 14 residues. CDR3 DNA: TGTGCCAGCAGCGTTAGGGGACATACCGGGGAGCTGTTTTTT. Translating gives CASSVRGHTGELFF.

This clone was detected only once. This rearrangement joins TRBV6-5 to TRBJ1-3; 8 bases map to TRBD1. V trimming: 0 bases; J trimming: 2 bases; junction bases outside the gene matches: 3. CDR3 length equals 16 residues. Germline V gene lookup returns CDR1 MNHEY and CDR2 SVGAGI. CDR3 loop: CASSYSGQGTGNTIYF. In DNA form, the CDR3 reads TGTGCCAGCAGTTACTCCGGACAGGGCACTGGAAACACCATATATTTT.

This CDR3 is CASSGGILVFRDNEQFF. CDR3 DNA sequence: TGTGCCAGCAGCGGAGGAATACTAGTCTTTCGGGACAATGAGCAGTTCTTC. V is TRBV9 and J is TRBJ2-1; possible D gene TRBD2, 5 bases. V was trimmed by 3 bases and J by 5 bases, leaving 21 bases between them. CDR3 size: 17 residues. Germline values: CDR1 SGDLS, CDR2 YYNGEE.

The rearrangement links TRBV27 to TRBJ2-1, with 7 bases lining up with TRBD1. Germline-derived CDR1 and CDR2 are MNHEY and SMNVEV (reference sequence). The trim removed 4 bases at V and 4 bases at J, leaving 10 bases unmatched. CDR3 length: 16 residues. The CDR3 nucleotides read TGTGCCAGCAGTTCCACCCGGGACAGACTATACAATGAGCAGTTCTTC. Translating it yields CASSSTRDRLYNEQFF.

The V gene is TRBV3-1 (or the pseudogene TRBV3-2), the J gene TRBJ1-3, with D perhaps matching TRBD1 (6 bases). Trimming left V 11 bases short and J 0 bases short, with 20 bases between. Per germline, CDR1 LGHDT and CDR2 YNNKEL (reference sequence). There are 16 residues in the CDR3. CDR3 amino acids: CAAGEGQLRSGNTIYF. CDR3 nucleotides: TGTGCCGCCGGGGAGGGACAACTTCGCTCTGGAAACACCATATATTTT.

This CDR3 is CASSYQGQGYSPLHF. The CDR3, as DNA: TGTGCCAGCAGTTACCAGGGACAGGGGTATTCACCCCTCCACTTT. The V gene is TRBV6-5, the J gene TRBJ1-6; 10 bases fit TRBD1. There are 15 residues in the CDR3. J was trimmed by 8 bases and V by 2 bases; bases with no gene match: 3. The germline V gene has CDR1 MNHEY and CDR2 SVGAGI.